This T cell receptor beta chain was documented in a study of blood T cell repertoires in COVID-19. Study details: Acute-phase and convalescent COVID-19 samples originated in the United States, Italy and Spain.

The table lists this clone with a few counts. Authors' methods: Counts of nucleated cells, estimated from reference gene primer amplification, were obtained. Assay: immunoSEQ multiplex PCR; the TCRdb copy retains only in-frame clones and omits some. V and J calls and clone size are as listed in that table; D and trimming were resolved from the DNA. Of some 490,000 clones listed, 88% are singletons. The sample taken for sequencing was PBMCs or T cells enriched from blood (not recorded which). This TCR derives from a woman in her fifties or sixties who had recovered from COVID-19.

CDR3 sequence reads: CASSQPPTESSYNEQFF. CDR3 bases: TGCGCCAGCAGCCAGCCACCGACAGAGAGCTCCTACAATGAGCAGTTCTTC. This chain uses TRBV4-1 with TRBJ2-1; possible D gene TRBD1, 5 bases. Germline CDR1 and CDR2: MGHRA and YSYEKL. V was clipped by 3 bases and J by 0 bases, with 15 bases between them. This CDR3 is 17 amino acids long.